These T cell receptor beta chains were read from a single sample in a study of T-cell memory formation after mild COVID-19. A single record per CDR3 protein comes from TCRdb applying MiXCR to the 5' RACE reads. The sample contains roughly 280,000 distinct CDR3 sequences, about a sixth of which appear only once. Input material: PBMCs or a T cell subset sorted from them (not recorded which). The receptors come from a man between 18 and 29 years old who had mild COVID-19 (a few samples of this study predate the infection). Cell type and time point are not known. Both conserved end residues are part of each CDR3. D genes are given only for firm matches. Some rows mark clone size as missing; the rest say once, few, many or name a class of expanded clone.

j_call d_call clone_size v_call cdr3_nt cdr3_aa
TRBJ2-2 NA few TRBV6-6 TGTGCCAGCAGTTCTTTTTCCTCGCGAACCGGGGAGCTGTTTTTT CASSSFSSRTGELFF
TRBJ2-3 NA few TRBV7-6 TGTGCCAGCAGCGAGATAGGCACAGATACGCAGTATTTT CASSEIGTDTQYF
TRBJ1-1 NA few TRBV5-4 TGTGCCAGCAGCTTGTATCAGGGCGACACTGAAGCTTTCTTT CASSLYQGDTEAFF
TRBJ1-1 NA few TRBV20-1 TGCAGTGCCCTCACAGTATCTGGCACTGAAGCTTTCTTT CSALTVSGTEAFF
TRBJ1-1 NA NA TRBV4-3 TGCGCCAGCAGCCAAGATGGCAGGGTCGACACTGAAGCTTTCTTT CASSQDGRVDTEAFF
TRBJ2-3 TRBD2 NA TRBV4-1 TGCGCCAGCAGCCAAGAAAGCGGGGGGCCAGATACGCAGTATTTT CASSQESGGPDTQYF
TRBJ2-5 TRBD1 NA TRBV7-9 TGTGCCAGCAGCTTAGCGCGGCAGGGGGCGGGAGAGACCCAGTACTTC CASSLARQGAGETQYF
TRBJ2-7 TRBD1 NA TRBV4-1 TGCGCCAGCAGCCCTGCGGGACAGGGGGCCTACGAGCAGTACTTC CASSPAGQGAYEQYF
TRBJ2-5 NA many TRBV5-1 TGCGCCAGCAGCAACCAAGAGACCCAGTACTTC CASSNQETQYF
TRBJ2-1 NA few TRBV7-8 TGTGCCAGCAGCGTCGAGGCGGACGAGCAGTTCTTC CASSVEADEQFF
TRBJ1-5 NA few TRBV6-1 TGTGCCAGCAGTGCTAGCAGGAGCAATCAGCCCCAGCATTTT CASSASRSNQPQHF
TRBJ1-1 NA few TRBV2 TGTGCCAGCAGTGAAGACCCAAGGGTGAGGGCCACTGAAGCTTTCTTT CASSEDPRVRATEAFF
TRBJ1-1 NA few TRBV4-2 TGTGCCAGCAGCCAAGCCCCAGACAGGAACACTGAAGCTTTCTTT CASSQAPDRNTEAFF
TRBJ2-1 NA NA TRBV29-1 TGCAGCGTTGAACCCGGCCGAAATGAGCAGTTCTTC CSVEPGRNEQFF
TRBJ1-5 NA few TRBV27 TGTGCCAGCAGTCGAGATTGGGGGGGAGGTCAGCCCCAGCATTTT CASSRDWGGGQPQHF
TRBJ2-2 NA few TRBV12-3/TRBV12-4 TGTGCCAGCAGTTTTTCTAGCGTGAACACCGGGGAGCTGTTTTTT CASSFSSVNTGELFF
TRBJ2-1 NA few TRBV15 TGTGCCACCAGCAGAGGACCCGAAAGCTCCTACAATGAGCAGTTCTTC CATSRGPESSYNEQFF
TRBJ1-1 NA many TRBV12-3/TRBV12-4 TGTGCCAGCACCCTAGAGGGGTTACTGGAATATACTGAAGCTTTCTTT CASTLEGLLEYTEAFF
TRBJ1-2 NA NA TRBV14 TGTGCCAGCAGCCAAGACGGGGCCGGCTATGGCTACACCTTC CASSQDGAGYGYTF
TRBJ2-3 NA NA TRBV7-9 TGTGCCAGCAGCCAGAACATTTGGTCGGATACGCAGTATTTT CASSQNIWSDTQYF